Listed below are T cell receptor beta chains from one sample, sequenced in a study of regulatory T cells in long-lasting Graves disease. From the multiplex PCR reads, TCRdb called clonotypes with MiXCR, one entry per CDR3 protein. The repertoire holds 450,000 to 500,000 distinct CDR3 sequences, with roughly 17% as singletons. The same specimen was also included in a second study, on T cells in Graves' hyperthyroidism and ophthalmopathy.

Source: peripheral blood mononuclear cells (PBMCs), taken at new diagnosis, from a patient treated with antithyroid drugs. All receptors derive from a middle-aged man with Graves disease. Both conserved end residues are part of each CDR3. A D gene is named only where the DNA matches it firmly. Clone size is shown for a subset of rows, as once, few, many or a class of expanded clone.

NA,TRBJ2-7,TRBV29-1,NA,CSVDTGTVNEQYF,TGCAGCGTGGATACTGGGACTGTCAATGAGCAGTACTTC
TRBD2,TRBJ2-7,TRBV28,many,CASSSPGLAGGTLPGKQYF,TGTGCCAGCAGTTCCCCAGGACTAGCGGGAGGAACCCTTCCTGGAAAGCAGTACTTC
TRBD1,TRBJ2-5,TRBV7-9,NA,CASSRQTGVGETQYF,TGTGCCAGCAGCCGCCAAACAGGGGTCGGAGAGACCCAGTACTTC
NA,TRBJ2-3,TRBV7-8,few,CASRPLAHTDTQYF,TGTGCCAGCCGCCCTCTAGCGCACACAGATACGCAGTATTTT
NA,TRBJ2-7,TRBV18,few,CASSPGSSADEQYF,TGTGCCAGCTCACCAGGCAGCTCCGCGGACGAGCAGTACTTC
NA,TRBJ2-7,TRBV4-1,NA,CASSQTELTYEQYF,TGCGCCAGCAGCCAAACGGAACTGACTTACGAGCAGTACTTC
NA,TRBJ2-5,TRBV5-5,few,CASSPRQVAIGETQYF,TGTGCCAGCAGCCCGCGACAGGTCGCGATCGGAGAGACCCAGTACTTC
NA,TRBJ1-1,TRBV27,NA,CASSERGEAFF,TGTGCCAGCAGCGAGCGGGGAGAAGCTTTCTTT
NA,TRBJ2-3,TRBV20-1,many,CSATRERLTDTQYF,TGCAGTGCGACCAGGGAACGGCTAACAGATACGCAGTATTTT
NA,TRBJ1-3,TRBV28,few,CASSLGGAGGNTIYF,TGTGCCAGCAGTTTAGGGGGGGCGGGTGGAAACACCATATATTTT